The TCR beta chain described here comes from a study of CD8 T cells in ankylosing spondylitis. Study-level points and caveats: What appeared characteristic of ankylosing spondylitis blood was a TCR beta motif of fewer than ten highly homologous variants. Peripheral blood samples showed relatively rare disease-linked clones, and these clones were CD8+. Previous work reported some of these motif variants in the synovial fluid and blood of reactive arthritis.

As regards this clonotype: The antigen remains undetermined.

TCRdb reanalysed the 5' RACE reads using MiXCR and keeps one entry per CDR3 protein. This table has 700,000 to 1,000,000 distinct CDR3 sequences, 10% to 15% appearing once. The germline V gene encodes CDR1 SGHTA and CDR2 FQGNSA. V was trimmed by 2 bases and J by 2 bases, leaving 10 bases between them. The CDR3 loop spans 15 amino acids. Sequencing was done on a sample of blood, either unsorted or a sorted T cell fraction (not recorded which). The rearrangement uses TRBV7-2 and TRBJ1-5; D gene ambiguous. This TCR was recovered from a male donor with ankylosing spondylitis. Written as DNA, the CDR3 is TGTGCCAGCAGCTTAAGGGCCCTCGGCAATCAGCCCCAGCATTTT. It yields the protein CASSLRALGNQPQHF.